These 16 T cell receptor beta chains originate from one sample sequenced in a study of T cell changes during pregnancy in multiple sclerosis. Profiling relied on immunoSEQ multiplex PCR, and the TCRdb table lists in-frame clones only, not all of them. The table includes over 50,000 clones, approximately 87% detected once. Sequenced input: peripheral blood from another person, used as feeder cells. These receptors were obtained from a human donor whose cells served as feeder cells for cultures in a pregnancy study.

V gene TRBV30 combines with J gene TRBJ2-5; D is possibly TRBD2 (5 bases). This CDR3 is built from 12 residues. Trimming removed 3 bases from V and 7 bases from J, with 12 bases in between. The germline V gene has CDR1 GTSNPN and CDR2 SVGIG (reference sequence). CDR3 nucleotide sequence: TGTGCCTGGAGCCCCTCTGAGGGGACCCAGTACTTC. Translation: CAWSPSEGTQYF.

Details on this clone: The sample holds other DNA sequences that translate to the same CDR3. The chain uses TRBV29-1 and TRBJ1-2; 11 nucleotides match TRBD1. This CDR3 is 11 amino acids long. Germline lookup yields CDR1 SQVTM and CDR2 ANQGSEA. The CDR3 DNA is TGCGGGACAGGGGGAAACTATGGCTACACCTTC. It encodes CGTGGNYGYTF. The variable domain in full, with the rest retrieved from reference TRBV29-1 and TRBJ1-2, is SAVISQKPSRDICQRGTSLTIQCQVDSQVTMMFWYRQQPGQSLTLIATANQGSEATYESGFVIDKFPISRPNLTFSTLTVSNMSPEDSSIYLCGTGGNYGYTFGSGTRLTVV.

This clone has only one observation. The V and J genes are TRBV10-1 and TRBJ2-1; possible D gene TRBD2, 6 bases. The CDR3 contains 13 residues. Germline values: CDR1 WNHNN, CDR2 SYGVQD (reference sequence). V was pared by 9 bases and J by 7 bases, with 16 bases between. The CDR3 coding sequence is TGCGCCAGTAACAACGGGGGATGGAATGAGCAGTTCTTC. It is translated as CASNNGGWNEQFF.

Here the CDR3 DNA reads TGTGCCAGCTCTCCCTCAAGTGGGGGGTATGGCTACACCTTC. Protein: CASSPSSGGYGYTF. This chain uses TRBV18 with TRBJ1-2; D might be TRBD1 (5 bases). V lost 6 bases and J lost 5, with 16 bases in between. This CDR3 has 14 amino acids. Per the germline V gene, CDR1 is KGHSH and CDR2 is LQKENI.

The chain has TRBV15 and TRBJ2-3; 10 bases line up with TRBD2. Germline CDR1 LNHNV, CDR2 YYDKDF (reference sequence). V trimming: 3 bases; J trimming: 1 base; junction bases outside the gene matches: 4. This CDR3 is 16 amino acids long. CDR3 bases: TGTGCCACCAGCAGGGCGACTAGCGGGCGCACAGATACGCAGTATTTT. It yields the protein CATSRATSGRTDTQYF.

The CDR3 DNA reads TGCGCCAGCAGCTCTGGCGGGGGCGGGGGCCCTGAAGCTTTCTTT. Translation gives CASSSGGGGGPEAFF. This chain joins TRBV5-1 and TRBJ1-1; D is possibly TRBD1 (6 bases). The CDR3 runs 15 residues. Looked up from germline, CDR1 is SGHRS and CDR2 is YFSETQ. The V and J ends lost 3 bases and 6 bases respectively, with 18 bases between them.

The chain uses TRBV6-5 and TRBJ1-1; weak D call: TRBD1 (6 bases). The CDR3 length is 14 residues. Germline values: CDR1 MNHEY, CDR2 SVGAGI. Between the trimmed V and J ends, which lost 5 bases and 10 bases, there was a span of 20 bases. The CDR3 nucleotides are TGTGCCAGCAGTGATATCGGGGACACTCGAAGAGCTTTCTTT. This sequence encodes CASSDIGDTRRAFF.

The chain uses TRBV5-6 and TRBJ2-5; D unresolved. The CDR3 covers 13 residues. In germline, CDR1 is SGHDT, CDR2 YYEEEE. The V end lost 3 bases, the J end lost 1 base, and 7 bases lay between the germline ends. This CDR3 is CASSSVSQETQYF. The CDR3 coding sequence is TGTGCCAGCAGCTCGGTAAGCCAAGAGACCCAGTACTTC.

The V and J genes are TRBV6-5 and TRBJ1-2, with a possible D match to TRBD1 (5 bases). Germline V gives CDR1 MNHEY, CDR2 SVGAGI. The CDR3 has 16 amino acids. V lost 0 bases, J lost 0 bases, and 11 bases lay in between. CDR3: CASSYSGGATNYGYTF. The CDR3 coding sequence is TGTGCCAGCAGTTACTCGGGTGGGGCCACTAACTATGGCTACACCTTC.

This chain uses TRBV6-1 with TRBJ2-1, with D perhaps assigned TRBD1 or TRBD2 (5 bases each). Per germline, CDR1 MNHNS and CDR2 SASEGT. The CDR3 totals 14 residues. The ends were cut back, 7 bases at V and 4 bases at J, with 14 bases in the middle. DNA of the CDR3: TGTGCCAGCATCCATAAGTGGGGGTACAATGAGCAGTTCTTC. It is translated as CASIHKWGYNEQFF.

The chain recombines TRBV11-3 with TRBJ2-7, with a tentative D call TRBD2 (6 bases). Trimming took off 3 bases at V and 7 bases at J, with 13 bases between the two ends. CDR3 length: 13 amino acids. Germline CDR1 is SGHNT and CDR2 is YENEEA. CDR3 loop: CASSFSGLGEQYF. CDR3 bases: TGTGCCAGCAGCTTCAGCGGGCTGGGGGAGCAGTACTTC.

V is TRBV27 and J is TRBJ2-3, with 13 bases matching TRBD2. The CDR3 totals 18 residues. With V trimmed by 6 bases and J by 1 base, 10 bases remained unmatched. Per germline, CDR1 MNHEY and CDR2 SMNVEV (reference sequence). The CDR3 loop is CASRSGTSGTLGTDTQYF. As DNA, the CDR3 is TGTGCCAGCAGGTCCGGGACTAGCGGGACCTTGGGCACAGATACGCAGTATTTT.

The chain recombines TRBV5-1 with TRBJ1-1; TRBD1 agrees at 10 bases. The CDR3 sequence is 13 residues long. V shed 7 bases, J shed 6 bases, and the junction held 6 bases outside the gene matches. Germline V gene lookup returns CDR1 SGHRS and CDR2 YFSETQ. The chain's CDR3 is CASRRTGGPEAFF. CDR3 bases: TGCGCCAGCCGGAGGACAGGGGGGCCTGAAGCTTTCTTT. Combining the CDR3 with reference TRBV5-1 and TRBJ1-1 gives the whole variable domain KAGVTQTPRYLIKTRGQQVTLSCSPISGHRSVSWYQQTPGQGLQFLFEYFSETQRNKGNFPGRFSGRQFSNSRSEMNVSTLELGDSALYLCASRRTGGPEAFFGQGTRLTVV.

This clone was recorded once. The J gene is TRBJ1-2, the V gene TRBV6-5, with TRBD1 as a possible D gene (5 bases). Germline CDR1 reads MNHEY; CDR2 reads SVGAGI. The CDR3 totals 15 residues. V shed 6 bases and J shed 0 bases, with 14 bases lying between them. The CDR3 here is CASRTQGIANYGYTF. CDR3 coding DNA: TGTGCCAGCAGAACCCAGGGAATAGCTAACTATGGCTACACCTTC.

V usage is TRBV6-5 and J usage is TRBJ2-1, with D unclear. Germline CDR1 is MNHEY and CDR2 is SVGAGI. Between the trimmed V and J ends, which lost 2 bases and 3 bases, there was a span of 11 bases. The CDR3 covers 15 residues. The CDR3 DNA reads TGTGCCAGCAGTTACGGGGATAGCCTCTACAATGAGCAGTTCTTC. This sequence encodes CASSYGDSLYNEQFF.

The rearrangement uses TRBV6-5 and TRBJ1-6; a weak D match, TRBD1 (5 bases). The CDR3 loop spans 15 amino acids. V was clipped by 2 bases and J by 10 bases, with 15 bases between them. Germline-derived CDR1 and CDR2 are MNHEY and SVGAGI. The CDR3 loop is CASSYGGGIVSPLHF. CDR3 in DNA: TGTGCCAGCAGTTACGGGGGGGGAATAGTCTCACCCCTCCACTTT.